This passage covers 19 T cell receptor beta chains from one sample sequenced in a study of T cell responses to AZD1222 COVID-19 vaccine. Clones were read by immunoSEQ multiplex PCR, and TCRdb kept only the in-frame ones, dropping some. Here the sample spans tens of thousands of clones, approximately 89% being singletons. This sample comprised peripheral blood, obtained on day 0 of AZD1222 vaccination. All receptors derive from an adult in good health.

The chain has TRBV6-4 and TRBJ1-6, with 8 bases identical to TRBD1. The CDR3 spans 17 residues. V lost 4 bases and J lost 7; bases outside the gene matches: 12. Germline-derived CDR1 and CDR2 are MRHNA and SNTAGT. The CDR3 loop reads CASSGQTGAHPNSPLHF. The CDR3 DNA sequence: TGTGCCAGCAGTGGCCAGACAGGGGCGCACCCCAATTCACCCCTCCACTTT.

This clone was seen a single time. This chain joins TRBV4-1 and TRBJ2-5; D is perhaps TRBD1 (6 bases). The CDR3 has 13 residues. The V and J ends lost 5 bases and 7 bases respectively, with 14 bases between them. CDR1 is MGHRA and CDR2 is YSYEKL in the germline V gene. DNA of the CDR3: TGCGCCAGCAGCTTACAGGGATCGGGGACCCAGTACTTC. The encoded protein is CASSLQGSGTQYF.

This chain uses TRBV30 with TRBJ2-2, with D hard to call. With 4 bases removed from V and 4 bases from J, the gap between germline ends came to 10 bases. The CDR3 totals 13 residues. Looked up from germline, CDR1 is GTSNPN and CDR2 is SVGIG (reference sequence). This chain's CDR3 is CAWNIDITGELFF. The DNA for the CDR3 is TGTGCCTGGAACATCGACATCACCGGGGAGCTGTTTTTT.

The CDR3 bases are TGCGCCAGCAGCTGGGGTGCGGGGGGGCCGAAGACCCAGTACTTC. It translates to CASSWGAGGPKTQYF. The J gene is TRBJ2-5, the V gene TRBV5-1, with TRBD2 matching 9 bases. CDR1 is SGHRS, CDR2 YFSETQ, per germline. CDR3 size: 15 residues. Unmatched junction bases numbered 9, after V lost 3 bases and J lost 6 bases.

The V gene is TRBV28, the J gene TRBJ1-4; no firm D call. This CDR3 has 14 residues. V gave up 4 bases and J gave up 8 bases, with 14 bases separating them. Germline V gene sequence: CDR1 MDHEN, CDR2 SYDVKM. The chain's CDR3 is CASSWASRREKLFF. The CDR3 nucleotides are TGTGCCAGCAGTTGGGCCAGCAGAAGGGAAAAACTGTTTTTT.

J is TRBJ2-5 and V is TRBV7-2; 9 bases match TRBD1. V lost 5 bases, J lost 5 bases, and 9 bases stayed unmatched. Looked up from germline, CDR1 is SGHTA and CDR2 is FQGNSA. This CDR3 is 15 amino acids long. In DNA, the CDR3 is TGTGCCAGCAGCACGGACAGGGGTGTCGAGGAGACCCAGTACTTC. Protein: CASSTDRGVEETQYF.

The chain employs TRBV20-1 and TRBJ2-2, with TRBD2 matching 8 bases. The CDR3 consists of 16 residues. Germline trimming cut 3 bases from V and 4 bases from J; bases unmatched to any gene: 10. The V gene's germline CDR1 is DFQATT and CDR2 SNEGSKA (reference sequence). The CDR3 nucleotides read TGCAGTGCTAGTGGGCTAGCGGGCTTAATCACCGGGGAGCTGTTTTTT. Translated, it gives CSASGLAGLITGELFF.

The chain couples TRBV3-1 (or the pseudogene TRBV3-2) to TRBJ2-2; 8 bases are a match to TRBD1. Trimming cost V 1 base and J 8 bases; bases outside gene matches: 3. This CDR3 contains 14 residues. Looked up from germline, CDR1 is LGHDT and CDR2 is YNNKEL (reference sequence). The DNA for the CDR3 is TGTGCCAGCAGCCAAGGGACAGGGATAGGGGAGCTGTTTTTT. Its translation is CASSQGTGIGELFF.

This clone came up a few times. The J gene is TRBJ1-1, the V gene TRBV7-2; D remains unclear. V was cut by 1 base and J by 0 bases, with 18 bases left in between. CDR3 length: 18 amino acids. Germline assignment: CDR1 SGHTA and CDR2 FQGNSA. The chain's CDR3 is CASSLVGPSWAMNTEAFF. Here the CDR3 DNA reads TGTGCCAGCAGCTTAGTCGGGCCATCATGGGCTATGAACACTGAAGCTTTCTTT.

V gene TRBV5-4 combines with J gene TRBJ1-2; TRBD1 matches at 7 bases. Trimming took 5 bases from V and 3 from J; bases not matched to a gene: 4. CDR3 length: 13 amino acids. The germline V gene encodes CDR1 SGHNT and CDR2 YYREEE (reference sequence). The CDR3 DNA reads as TGTGCCAGCAGACCCGGGACAGACTATGGCTACACCTTC. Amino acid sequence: CASRPGTDYGYTF.

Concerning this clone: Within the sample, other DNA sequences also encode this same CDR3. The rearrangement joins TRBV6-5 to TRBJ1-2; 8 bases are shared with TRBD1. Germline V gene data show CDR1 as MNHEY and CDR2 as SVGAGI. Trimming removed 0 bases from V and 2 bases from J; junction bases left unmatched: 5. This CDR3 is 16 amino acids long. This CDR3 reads CASSYSRTGGNYGYTF. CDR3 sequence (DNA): TGTGCCAGCAGTTACTCTCGAACAGGGGGGAACTATGGCTACACCTTC.

The CDR3 DNA is TGTGCCAGCAGCCACAACAGGCGTCCTAACACTGAAGCTTTCTTT. Translating it yields CASSHNRRPNTEAFF. The chain combines TRBV11-2 with TRBJ1-1; the D gene is possibly TRBD1 (5 bases). Germline V CDR1 and CDR2: SGHAT, FQNNGV. The CDR3 spans 15 residues. The V and J ends lost 5 bases and 2 bases respectively, with 15 bases between them.

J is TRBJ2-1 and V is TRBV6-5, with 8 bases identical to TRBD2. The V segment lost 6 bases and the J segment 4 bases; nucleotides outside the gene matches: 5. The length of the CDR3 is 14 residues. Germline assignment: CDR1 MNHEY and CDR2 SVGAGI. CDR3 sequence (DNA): TGTGCCAGCAGGCCTGCGGGGGGATACAATGAGCAGTTCTTC. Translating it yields CASRPAGGYNEQFF.

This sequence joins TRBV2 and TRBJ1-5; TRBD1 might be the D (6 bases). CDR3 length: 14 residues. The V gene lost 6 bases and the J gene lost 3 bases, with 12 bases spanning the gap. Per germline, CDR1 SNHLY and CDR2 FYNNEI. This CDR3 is CASSKTGHNQPQHF. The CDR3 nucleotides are TGTGCCAGCAGCAAGACAGGCCACAATCAGCCCCAGCATTTT. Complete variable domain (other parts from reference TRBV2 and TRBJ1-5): EPEVTQTPSHQVTQMGQEVILRCVPISNHLYFYWYRQILGQKVEFLVSFYNNEISEKSEIFDDQFSVERPDGSNFTLKIRSTKLEDSAMYFCASSKTGHNQPQHFGDGTRLSIL.

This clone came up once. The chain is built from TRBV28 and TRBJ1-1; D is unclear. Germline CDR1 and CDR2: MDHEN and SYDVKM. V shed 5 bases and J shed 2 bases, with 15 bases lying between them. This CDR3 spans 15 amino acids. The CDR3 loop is CASSPHRTANTEAFF. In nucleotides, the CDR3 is TGTGCCAGCAGTCCCCATCGGACGGCAAACACTGAAGCTTTCTTT.

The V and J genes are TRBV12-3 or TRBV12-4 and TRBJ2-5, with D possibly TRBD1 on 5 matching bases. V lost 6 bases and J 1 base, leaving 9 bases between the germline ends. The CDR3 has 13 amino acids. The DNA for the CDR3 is TGTGCCAGCAGCCGACAGATCCAAGAGACCCAGTACTTC. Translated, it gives CASSRQIQETQYF.

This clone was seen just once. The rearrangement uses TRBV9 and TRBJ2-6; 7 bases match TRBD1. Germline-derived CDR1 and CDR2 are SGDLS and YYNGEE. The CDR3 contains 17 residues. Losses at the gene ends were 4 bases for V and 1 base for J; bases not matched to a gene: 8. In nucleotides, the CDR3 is TGTGCCAGCAGCCCTCGACAGGGATTGTCTGGGGCCAACGTCCTGACTTTC. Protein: CASSPRQGLSGANVLTF.

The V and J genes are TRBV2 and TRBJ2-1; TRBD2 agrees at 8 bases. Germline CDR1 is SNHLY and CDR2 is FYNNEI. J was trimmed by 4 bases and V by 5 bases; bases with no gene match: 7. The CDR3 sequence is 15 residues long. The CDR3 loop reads CASSLATSGYNEQFF. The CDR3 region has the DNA TGTGCCAGCAGTTTGGCTACTAGCGGTTACAATGAGCAGTTCTTC.

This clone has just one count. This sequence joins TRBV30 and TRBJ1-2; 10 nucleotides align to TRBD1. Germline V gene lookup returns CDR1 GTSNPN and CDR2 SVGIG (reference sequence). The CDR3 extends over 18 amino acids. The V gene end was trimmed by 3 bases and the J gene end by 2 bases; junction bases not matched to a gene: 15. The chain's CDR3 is CAWSIFSPGQGRNYGYTF. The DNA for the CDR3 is TGTGCCTGGAGCATATTTTCTCCGGGACAGGGGAGAAACTATGGCTACACCTTC.